This T cell receptor (beta chain) appears in the sequencing data of a study of shared clonotypes between healthy human individuals. The wider study: CD8 memory received one plate per donor, CD8 naive two, CD4 memory three and CD4 naive three.

This table comes from immunoSEQ multiplex PCR, and its TCRdb copy is limited to in-frame clones, with some not included. The sample shows about 2.1 million clones, 80% to 95% of them seen only once. Naive CD8 cells were CD45RO-negative, positively selected for CCR7, excluding terminally differentiated effector memory CD45RA+ cells. Trimming cost V 0 bases and J 2 bases, with 13 bases left between them. Germline V gene sequence: CDR1 LNHDA, CDR2 SQIVND (reference sequence). This CDR3 contains 16 residues. As to this clone: The antigen remains unidentified.

General observations from the study: A generally larger estimated richness was seen in naive subsets than in memory subsets. Only blood underwent sampling, and tissue repertoires likely differ.

This receptor was obtained from a man between 18 and 29 years old in good health. Some clones in this sample may be carry-over from other donors' samples. The sequenced sample was naive CD8+ T cells from PBMCs. The chain links TRBV19 to TRBJ1-2; D not resolved. The CDR3 sequence is CASSIDLLNQNYGYTF. In DNA, the CDR3 is TGTGCCAGTAGTATAGATCTTCTCAACCAAAACTATGGCTACACCTTC.